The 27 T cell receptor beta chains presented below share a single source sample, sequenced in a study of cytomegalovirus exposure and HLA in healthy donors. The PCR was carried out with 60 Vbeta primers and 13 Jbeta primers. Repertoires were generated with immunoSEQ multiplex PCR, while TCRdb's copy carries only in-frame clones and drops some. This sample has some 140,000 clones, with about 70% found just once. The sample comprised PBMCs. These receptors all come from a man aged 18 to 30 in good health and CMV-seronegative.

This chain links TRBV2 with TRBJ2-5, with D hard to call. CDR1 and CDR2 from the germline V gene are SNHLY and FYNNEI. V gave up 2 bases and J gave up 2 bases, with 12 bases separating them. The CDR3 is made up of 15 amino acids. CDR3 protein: CASSELGGDQETQYF. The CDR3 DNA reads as TGTGCCAGCAGTGAATTAGGTGGAGATCAAGAGACCCAGTACTTC.

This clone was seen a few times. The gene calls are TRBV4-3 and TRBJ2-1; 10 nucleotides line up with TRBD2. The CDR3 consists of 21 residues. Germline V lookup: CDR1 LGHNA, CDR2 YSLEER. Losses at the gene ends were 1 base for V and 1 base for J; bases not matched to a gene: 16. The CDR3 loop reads CASSQVWSGGAGFGSYNEQFF. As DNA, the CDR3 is TGCGCCAGCAGCCAAGTTTGGAGCGGGGGGGCCGGGTTTGGGTCCTACAATGAGCAGTTCTTC.

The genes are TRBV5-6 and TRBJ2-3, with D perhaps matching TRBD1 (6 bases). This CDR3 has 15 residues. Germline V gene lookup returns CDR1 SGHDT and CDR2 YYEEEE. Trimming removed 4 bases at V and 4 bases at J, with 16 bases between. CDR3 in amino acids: CASSLKTGNPDTQYF. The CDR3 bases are TGTGCCAGCAGCCTTAAGACAGGAAACCCAGATACGCAGTATTTT.

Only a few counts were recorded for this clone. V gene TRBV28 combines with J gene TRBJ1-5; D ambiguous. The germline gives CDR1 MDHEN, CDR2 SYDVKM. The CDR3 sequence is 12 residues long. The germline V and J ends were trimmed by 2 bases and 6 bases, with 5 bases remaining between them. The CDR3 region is CASSLRGQPQHF. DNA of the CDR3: TGTGCCAGCAGTTTAAGAGGTCAGCCCCAGCATTTT.

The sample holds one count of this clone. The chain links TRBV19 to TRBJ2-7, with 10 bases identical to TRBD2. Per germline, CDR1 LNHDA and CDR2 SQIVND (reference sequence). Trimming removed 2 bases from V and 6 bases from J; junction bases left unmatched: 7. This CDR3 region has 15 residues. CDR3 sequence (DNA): TGTGCCAGTAGTATAACGAGCGGGGGGGCCTCCGAGCAGTACTTC. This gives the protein CASSITSGGASEQYF.

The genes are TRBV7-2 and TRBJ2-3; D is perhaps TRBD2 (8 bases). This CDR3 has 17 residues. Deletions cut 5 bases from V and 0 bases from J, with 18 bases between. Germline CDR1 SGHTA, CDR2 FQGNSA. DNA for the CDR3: TGTGCCAGCAGCCAGGGGGGGCGGGGGGCAAGCACAGATACGCAGTATTTT. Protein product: CASSQGGRGASTDTQYF. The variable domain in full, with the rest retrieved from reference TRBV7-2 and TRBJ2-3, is GAGVSQSPSNKVTEKGKDVELRCDPISGHTALYWYRQSLGQGLEFLIYFQGNSAPDKSGLPSDRFSAERTGGSVSTLTIQRTQQEDSAVYLCASSQGGRGASTDTQYFGPGTRLTVL.

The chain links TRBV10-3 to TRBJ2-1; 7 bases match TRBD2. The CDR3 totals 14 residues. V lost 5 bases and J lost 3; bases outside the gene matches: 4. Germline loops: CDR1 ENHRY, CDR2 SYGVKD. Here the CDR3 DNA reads TGTGCCATCAGTCCCCCGGGGGGCTACAATGAGCAGTTCTTC. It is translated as CAISPPGGYNEQFF.

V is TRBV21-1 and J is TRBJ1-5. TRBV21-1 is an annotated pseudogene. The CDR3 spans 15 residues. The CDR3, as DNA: TGTGCCAGCATAAGAAGACAAGAGGGATATCAGCCCCAGCATTTT. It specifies CASIRRQEGYQPQHF.

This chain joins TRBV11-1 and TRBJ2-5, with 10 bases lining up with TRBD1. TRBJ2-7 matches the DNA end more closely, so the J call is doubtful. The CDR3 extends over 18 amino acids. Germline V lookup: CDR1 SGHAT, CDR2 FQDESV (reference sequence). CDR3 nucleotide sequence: TGTGCCAAGACGCTTTGGTCGACGGGACAGGGGAAATTTTACGAGCAGTACTTC. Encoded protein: CAKTLWSTGQGKFYEQYF.

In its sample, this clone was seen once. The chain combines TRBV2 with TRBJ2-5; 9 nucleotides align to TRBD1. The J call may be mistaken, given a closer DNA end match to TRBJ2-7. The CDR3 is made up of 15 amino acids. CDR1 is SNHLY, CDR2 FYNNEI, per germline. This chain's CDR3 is CASSEGTGDFYEQYF. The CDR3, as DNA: TGTGCCAGCAGTGAAGGGACAGGGGATTTCTACGAGCAGTACTTC.

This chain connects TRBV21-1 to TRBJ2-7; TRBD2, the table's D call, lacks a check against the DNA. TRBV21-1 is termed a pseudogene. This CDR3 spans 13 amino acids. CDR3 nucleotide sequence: TGTGCCAGCAGAACTCGGCGGGTGGGCGAGCAGTACTTC. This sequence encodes CASRTRRVGEQYF.

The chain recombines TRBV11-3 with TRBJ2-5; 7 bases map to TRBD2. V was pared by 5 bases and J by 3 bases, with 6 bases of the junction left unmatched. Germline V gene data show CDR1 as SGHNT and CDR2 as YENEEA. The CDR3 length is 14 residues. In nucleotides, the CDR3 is TGTGCCAGCAGCCGCGGGGGTGGGGAAGAGACCCAGTACTTC. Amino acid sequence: CASSRGGGEETQYF.

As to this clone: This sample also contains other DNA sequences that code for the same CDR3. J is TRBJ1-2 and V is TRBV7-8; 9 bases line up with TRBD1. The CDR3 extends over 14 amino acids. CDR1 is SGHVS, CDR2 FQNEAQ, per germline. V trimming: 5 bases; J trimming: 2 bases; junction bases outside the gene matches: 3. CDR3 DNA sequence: TGTGCCAGCAGCCCGGGACAGGGAAACTATGGCTACACCTTC. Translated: CASSPGQGNYGYTF. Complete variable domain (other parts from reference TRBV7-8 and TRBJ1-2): GAGVSQSPRYKVAKRGQDVALRCDPISGHVSLFWYQQALGQGPEFLTYFQNEAQLDKSGLPSDRFFAERPEGSVSTLKIQRTQQEDSAVYLCASSPGQGNYGYTFGSGTRLTVV.

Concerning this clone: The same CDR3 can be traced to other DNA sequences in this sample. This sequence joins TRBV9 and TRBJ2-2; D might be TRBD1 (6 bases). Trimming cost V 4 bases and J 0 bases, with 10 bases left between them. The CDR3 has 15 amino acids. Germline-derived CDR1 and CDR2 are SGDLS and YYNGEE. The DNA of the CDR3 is TGTGCCAGCAGCCCGCGGACAGCGAACACCGGGGAGCTGTTTTTT. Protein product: CASSPRTANTGELFF.

For the CDR3, the DNA is TGTGCCAGCAGCTCCCCAGGGGGCGGCACAGATACGCAGTATTTT. Amino acids: CASSSPGGGTDTQYF. The chain is built from TRBV7-9 and TRBJ2-3; TRBD1 matches 8 bases. The CDR3 totals 15 residues. CDR1 and CDR2 (germline): SEHNR, FQNEAQ (reference sequence). After removal of 4 bases from V and 1 base from J, the junction contained 4 bases not matched to a gene. Complete variable domain (other parts from reference TRBV7-9 and TRBJ2-3): DTGVSQNPRHKITKRGQNVTFRCDPISEHNRLYWYRQTLGQGPEFLTYFQNEAQLEKSRLLSDRFSAERPKGSFSTLEIQRTEQGDSAMYLCASSSPGGGTDTQYFGPGTRLTVL.

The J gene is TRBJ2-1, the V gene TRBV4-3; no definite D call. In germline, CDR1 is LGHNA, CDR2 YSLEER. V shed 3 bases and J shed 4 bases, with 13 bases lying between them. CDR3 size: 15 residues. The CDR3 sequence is CASSQGRQVYNEQFF. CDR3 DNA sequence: TGCGCCAGCAGCCAGGGCAGGCAGGTTTACAATGAGCAGTTCTTC.

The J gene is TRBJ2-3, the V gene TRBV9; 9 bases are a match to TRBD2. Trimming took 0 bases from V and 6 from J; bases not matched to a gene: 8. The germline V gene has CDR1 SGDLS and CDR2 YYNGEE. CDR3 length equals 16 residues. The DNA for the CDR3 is TGTGCCAGCAGCGTAGGTCCGGGACTAGCAAGGGATACGCAGTATTTT. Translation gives CASSVGPGLARDTQYF.

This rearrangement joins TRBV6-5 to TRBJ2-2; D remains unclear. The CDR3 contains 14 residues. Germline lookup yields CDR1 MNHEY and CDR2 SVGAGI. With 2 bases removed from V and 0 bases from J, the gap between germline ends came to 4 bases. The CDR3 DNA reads TGTGCCAGCAGTTACGGAGCGAACACCGGGGAGCTGTTTTTT. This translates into CASSYGANTGELFF.

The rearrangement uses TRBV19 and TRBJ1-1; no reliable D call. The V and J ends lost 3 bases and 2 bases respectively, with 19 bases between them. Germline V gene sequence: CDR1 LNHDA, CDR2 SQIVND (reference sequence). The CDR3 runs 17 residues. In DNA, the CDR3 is TGTGCCAGTAGTATCTCCGGGAGGGTTTCCCTAAACACTGAAGCTTTCTTT. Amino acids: CASSISGRVSLNTEAFF.

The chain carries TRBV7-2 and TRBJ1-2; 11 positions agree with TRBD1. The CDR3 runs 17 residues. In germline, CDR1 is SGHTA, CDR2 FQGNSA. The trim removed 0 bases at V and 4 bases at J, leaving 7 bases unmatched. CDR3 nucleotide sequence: TGTGCCAGCAGCTTAGCCGGTCCGGGACAGGGGGGCTATGGCTACACCTTC. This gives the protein CASSLAGPGQGGYGYTF.

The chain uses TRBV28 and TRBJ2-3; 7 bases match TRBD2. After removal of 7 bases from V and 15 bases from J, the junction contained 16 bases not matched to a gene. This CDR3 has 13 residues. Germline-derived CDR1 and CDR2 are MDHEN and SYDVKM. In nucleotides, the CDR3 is TGTGCCAGCACCATAAGCGGACTAGAGCGCCCATATTTT. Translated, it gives CASTISGLERPYF.

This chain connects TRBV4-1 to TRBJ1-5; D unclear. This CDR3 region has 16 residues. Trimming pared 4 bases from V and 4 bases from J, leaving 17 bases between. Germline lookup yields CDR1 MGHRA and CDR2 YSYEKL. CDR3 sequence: CASSLGRALANQPQHF. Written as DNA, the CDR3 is TGCGCCAGCAGCCTTGGGAGAGCCTTAGCAAATCAGCCCCAGCATTTT.

Here the CDR3 DNA reads TGTGCCAGCAGCTTAATCAGGGTCCCGAGGACTGAAGCTTTCTTT. Protein: CASSLIRVPRTEAFF. The chain has TRBV7-3 and TRBJ1-1; D might be TRBD1 (5 bases). This CDR3 is 15 amino acids long. Germline V gene lookup returns CDR1 SGHTA and CDR2 FQGTGA. The V end lost 1 base, the J end lost 5 bases, and 14 bases lay between the germline ends.

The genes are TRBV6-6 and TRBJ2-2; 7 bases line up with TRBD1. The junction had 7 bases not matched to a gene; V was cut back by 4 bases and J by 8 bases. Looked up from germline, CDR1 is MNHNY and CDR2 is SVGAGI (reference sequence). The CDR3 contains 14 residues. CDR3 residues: CASSSEGGAGELFF. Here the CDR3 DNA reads TGTGCCAGCAGTTCTGAAGGGGGCGCGGGGGAGCTGTTTTTT.

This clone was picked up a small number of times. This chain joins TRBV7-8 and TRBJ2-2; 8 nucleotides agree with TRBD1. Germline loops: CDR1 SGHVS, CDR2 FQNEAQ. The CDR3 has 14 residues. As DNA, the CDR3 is TGTGCTAACGCCCCCAGGGGGCCCACCGGGGAGCTGTTTTTT. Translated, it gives CANAPRGPTGELFF.

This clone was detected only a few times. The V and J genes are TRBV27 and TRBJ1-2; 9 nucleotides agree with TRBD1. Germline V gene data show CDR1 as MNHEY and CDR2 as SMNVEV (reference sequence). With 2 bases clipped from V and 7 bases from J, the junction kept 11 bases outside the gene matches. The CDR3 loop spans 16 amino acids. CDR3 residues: CASSLNAGQGLTGYTF. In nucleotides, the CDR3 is TGTGCCAGCAGTTTAAATGCAGGACAGGGGCTTACTGGCTACACCTTC.

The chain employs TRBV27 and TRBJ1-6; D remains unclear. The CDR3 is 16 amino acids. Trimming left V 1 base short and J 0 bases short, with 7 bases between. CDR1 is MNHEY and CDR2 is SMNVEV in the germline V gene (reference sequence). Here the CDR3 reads CASSLFSGSYNSPLHF. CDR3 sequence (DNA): TGTGCCAGCAGTTTATTTTCGGGCTCCTATAATTCACCCCTCCACTTT.